This T cell receptor (beta chain) stems from a study of T cells after yellow fever vaccination. The overall study: Those fractions that held only low numbers of cells were prepared using the SMART-Seq v4 Ultra Low Input RNA kit.

Whole-study findings and limits: The booster saw the reappearance of most primary-vaccination clones (roughly 97% CD4, roughly 90% CD8). Abundant clonotypes from the bulk population could contaminate FACS-sorted repertoires.

The table lists this clonotype with many counts. Its antigen is unknown. Between the trimmed V and J ends, which lost 0 bases and 1 base, there was a span of 6 bases. Germline V gene data show CDR1 as SGHRS and CDR2 as YFSETQ. The CDR3 is 14 amino acids. UMIs were added to TCR cDNA along with a universal primer site when it was made by 5'RACE template switching. TCRdb re-analysed the 5' RACE reads in MiXCR, keeping a single row per CDR3 protein. The table shows roughly 250,000 distinct CDR3 sequences, with under 15% occurring only once. This clonotype was sampled from a man aged 25-45 years who received the YFV17D yellow fever vaccine. The chain couples TRBV5-1 to TRBJ2-3; D unclear. Sequenced material: CD4+ T cells sorted from PBMCs, taken 45 days after the yellow fever booster vaccination. Here the CDR3 reads CASSLGPGTDTQYF. CDR3 DNA sequence: TGCGCCAGCAGCTTGGGGCCCGGCACAGATACGCAGTATTTT.